Listed below are T cell receptor beta chains from one sample, sequenced in a study of cytomegalovirus exposure and HLA in healthy donors. Sequenced by immunoSEQ multiplex PCR; TCRdb stores in-frame clones only, minus some. Its table lists about 140,000 clones. The sequenced sample was PBMCs. These receptors originate from a male donor in good health and CMV-seronegative. Both conserved end residues are part of each CDR3. D genes are given only for firm matches.

.	TRBV7-8	TRBJ1-6	TGTGCCAGCCAGCCGAGGACTACCAATAATTCACCCCTCCACTTT	CASQPRTTNNSPLHF
.	TRBV19	TRBJ2-7	TGTGCCAGTAGTATGGGGCGGGGACCCTACGAGCAGTACTTC	CASSMGRGPYEQYF
.	TRBV19	TRBJ2-2	TGTGCCAGTAGTCCCCTCACAGGGATTGGAGGGGAGCTGTTTTTT	CASSPLTGIGGELFF
TRBD1	TRBV5-1	TRBJ2-7	TGCGCCAGCAGCTTGGACAGGGGTCCCGAGCAGTACTTC	CASSLDRGPEQYF
.	TRBV11-2	TRBJ2-7	TGTGCCAGCAGCTTAGAAGCCGCGCCGCACTACGAGCAGTACTTC	CASSLEAAPHYEQYF
TRBD2	TRBV4-1	TRBJ2-7	TGCGCCAGCAGCGGTACGACTAGCGGGTCCTCCTACGAGCAGTACTTC	CASSGTTSGSSYEQYF
.	TRBV19	TRBJ2-7	TGTGCCAGTAGCCAAAGGGGCTCGGTTGAGCAGTACTTC	CASSQRGSVEQYF
TRBD1	TRBV11-3	TRBJ1-1	TGTGCCAGCAGCACCAGACAGGGCACTGAAGCTTTCTTT	CASSTRQGTEAFF
.	TRBV15	TRBJ1-6	TGTGCCACCAGCAGAGATCGGGAGAGCTCCTATAATTCACCCCTCCACTTT	CATSRDRESSYNSPLHF
TRBD2	TRBV10-3	TRBJ2-5	TGTGCCATCAGTGAATCCGGACTAGCGCTTCAAGAGACCCAGTACTTC	CAISESGLALQETQYF
TRBD2	TRBV5-1	TRBJ2-7	TGCGCCAGCAGCTCTCCCCCGGGACTAGCGGGAGGCGAGCAGTACTTC	CASSSPPGLAGGEQYF
.	TRBV27	TRBJ1-5	TGTGCCAGCAGTCTTCGGAGAGCGGGAGGTCAGCCCCAGCATTTT	CASSLRRAGGQPQHF
.	TRBV19	TRBJ1-1	TGTGCCACCACAAACCACCGTCGGAGCGCTTTATCTGAAGCTTTCTTT	CATTNHRRSALSEAFF
.	TRBV18	TRBJ2-2	TGTGCCAGCTCACCCCCGATCGGCACCGGGGAGCTGTTTTTT	CASSPPIGTGELFF
.	TRBV11-2	TRBJ1-4	TGTGCCAGCAGCTTAGTTAGTGAAAAACTGTTTTTT	CASSLVSEKLFF
TRBD2	TRBV6-1	TRBJ2-7	TGTGCCAGCAGTGAGGGACTAGCTAGCGAGCAGTACTTC	CASSEGLASEQYF
TRBD2	TRBV11-2	TRBJ2-7	TGTGCCAGCAGCTTAAGTTGGACTAGCGGGAGTTCTACCTCCTACGAGCAGTACTTC	CASSLSWTSGSSTSYEQYF
TRBD1	TRBV6-6	TRBJ2-7	TGTGCCAGCAAACAGGGGGCTCTAGGATACGAGCAGTACTTC	CASKQGALGYEQYF
.	TRBV5-1	TRBJ2-1	TGCGCCAGCAGCTTGGGAGAGCGGGTATACAATGAGCAGTTCTTC	CASSLGERVYNEQFF
.	TRBV11-3	TRBJ1-1	TGTGCCAGCAGCTTAGGCGCGGAGATGAACACTGAAGCTTTCTTT	CASSLGAEMNTEAFF
TRBD1	TRBV7-2	TRBJ2-7	TGTGCCAGCAGCCCCCAGGGGGCCGAGCAGTACTTC	CASSPQGAEQYF
TRBD2	TRBV30	TRBJ2-2	TGTGCCTGGAATAGCGGGAGGTCCGGGGAGCTGTTTTTT	CAWNSGRSGELFF
.	TRBV5-4	TRBJ1-1	TGTGCCAGCAGCTTGGACAGGGAGAACACTGAAGCTTTCTTT	CASSLDRENTEAFF
.	TRBV30	TRBJ1-1	TGTGCCTGGGCTCTGCGTGACGGGATTGAAGCTTTCTTT	CAWALRDGIEAFF
.	TRBV11-2	TRBJ2-7	TGTGCCAGCAGCTTAGGCAGACAGACCCCCTACGAGCAGTACTTC	CASSLGRQTPYEQYF
.	TRBV5-4	TRBJ1-2	TGTGCCAGCAGCTTGGCCGCGGGGGGGATTCCAAATGGAGAGACCTTC	CASSLAAGGIPNGETF
.	TRBV30	TRBJ1-5	TGTGCCTGGAGTGCATCAGGGGTACGCAATCAGCCCCAGCATTTT	CAWSASGVRNQPQHF
TRBD1	TRBV18	TRBJ2-7	TGTGCCAGCTCACCCCAGGGGGCGGTTCTTTACGAGCAGTACTTC	CASSPQGAVLYEQYF
TRBD2	TRBV2	TRBJ2-1	TGTGCCAGCAGTCATCTCAAACTAGCGGGCGAACTAAATGAGCAGTTCTTC	CASSHLKLAGELNEQFF
TRBD1	TRBV5-1	TRBJ1-1	TGCGCCAGCAGCTTTGCGACAGGGGAGACTGAAGCTTTCTTT	CASSFATGETEAFF
TRBD1	TRBV19	TRBJ1-4	TGTGCCAGTAGTACGGACGGACAGGGCTTAAAACTGTTTTTT	CASSTDGQGLKLFF
.	TRBV10-1	TRBJ1-1	TGCGCCAGCAGTGATGTGTGGACAGAAGCTTTCTTT	CASSDVWTEAFF
.	TRBV4-3	TRBJ1-2	TGCGCCAGCAGCCCCCACGGGGGCAGGGAGGGCTATGGCTACACCTTC	CASSPHGGREGYGYTF
.	TRBV5-1	TRBJ2-1	TGCGCCAGCAGCTTGGCTTTTAGCTCCTACAATGAGCAGTTCTTC	CASSLAFSSYNEQFF
TRBD1	TRBV5-1	TRBJ2-1	TGCGCCAGCAGCTACGGGACAGGGCAGTTCTTC	CASSYGTGQFF
.	TRBV30	TRBJ2-3	TGTGCCTGGAAGAGAACGGGAGTCACAGATACGCAGTATTTT	CAWKRTGVTDTQYF
.	TRBV30	TRBJ1-2	TGTGCCTGGGACTCAGGGAAAGACCATGGCTACACCTTC	CAWDSGKDHGYTF
.	TRBV14	TRBJ2-3	TGTGCCAGCAGCCAGGCGGGGCTCACAGATACGCAGTATTTT	CASSQAGLTDTQYF
.	TRBV19	TRBJ2-7	TGTGCCAGTAGTATAGAGACTAACTATGCCTACGAGCAGTACTTC	CASSIETNYAYEQYF
.	TRBV5-1	TRBJ1-1	TGCGCCAGCAGCTCTGGCTGGGGAGTAACTGAAGCTTTCTTT	CASSSGWGVTEAFF
TRBD2	TRBV4-3	TRBJ2-2	TGCGCCAGCAGCCATGTCCCGGGACTAGCGGGATTGAACACCGGGGAGCTGTTTTTT	CASSHVPGLAGLNTGELFF
.	TRBV30	TRBJ1-5	TGTGCCTGGAGTTGGGGGGGCACTCAGCCCCAGCATTTT	CAWSWGGTQPQHF
.	TRBV6-5	TRBJ2-4	TGTGCCAGCAGCCCCAGCAAAAACATTCAGTACTTC	CASSPSKNIQYF
TRBD1	TRBV7-6	TRBJ1-4	TGTGCCAGCGGAAATCGACGGACAGGGAGGGATGAAAAACTGTTTTTT	CASGNRRTGRDEKLFF